The 23 T cell receptor beta chains below all came from one sample that was sequenced in a study of T cell responses to AZD1222 COVID-19 vaccine. Profiled with immunoSEQ multiplex PCR; TCRdb holds only in-frame clones, not every one. This sample yields about 180,000 clones, of which 94% are seen a single time; roughly 1.5% belongs to the top ten. The sequencing used peripheral blood, collected 28 days after the second AZD1222 dose. The receptors were gathered from an adult who received the AZD1222 COVID-19 vaccine.

The chain links TRBV19 to TRBJ1-1, with 7 positions matching TRBD1. Germline V CDR1 and CDR2: LNHDA, SQIVND (reference sequence). After removal of 9 bases from V and 0 bases from J, the junction contained 7 bases not matched to a gene. This CDR3 spans 14 amino acids. The CDR3 loop reads CASWTGSMNTEAFF. The CDR3 DNA reads TGTGCCAGCTGGACAGGCTCCATGAACACTGAAGCTTTCTTT.

Here the CDR3 DNA reads TGCGCCAGCAGCTTGAGGCACAGGGGGCAGGGCACCGGGGAGCTGTTTTTT. It codes for CASSLRHRGQGTGELFF. The V call is TRBV5-1, the J call TRBJ2-2, with TRBD1 matching 9 bases. The J segment lost 4 bases and the V segment lost 1 base, leaving 8 bases of the junction unmatched. The CDR3 spans 17 residues. Germline V gene lookup returns CDR1 SGHRS and CDR2 YFSETQ.

The gene calls are TRBV27 and TRBJ2-7; TRBD2 matches 7 bases. The germline CDR1 and CDR2 sequences are MNHEY and SMNVEV (reference sequence). V lost 4 bases and J lost 1; bases outside the gene matches: 7. The CDR3 runs 15 residues. CDR3 in amino acids: CASSSTGGRSYEQYF. In DNA, the CDR3 is TGTGCCAGCAGTTCAACGGGAGGAAGATCCTACGAGCAGTACTTC.

The chain combines TRBV7-9 with TRBJ1-4; D not certain. Germline V gene data show CDR1 as SEHNR and CDR2 as FQNEAQ (reference sequence). The CDR3 has 15 residues. V lost 1 base to trimming and J lost 7 bases, with 13 bases between them. Written as DNA, the CDR3 is TGTGCCAGCAGCTTAGATGGCAGGTGGGGTGAAAAACTGTTTTTT. Residues: CASSLDGRWGEKLFF.

The genes are TRBV7-3 and TRBJ2-2, with 9 bases lining up with TRBD1. Germline CDR1 SGHTA, CDR2 FQGTGA. The CDR3 totals 16 residues. Trimming removed 4 bases from V and 3 bases from J; junction bases left unmatched: 6. The CDR3 loop reads CASSSGQGTYTGELFF. DNA for the CDR3: TGTGCCAGCAGCTCGGGACAGGGAACTTACACCGGGGAGCTGTTTTTT.

This chain connects TRBV5-1 to TRBJ2-7; D assignment may be TRBD1 or TRBD2 (5 bases each). The germline V gene encodes CDR1 SGHRS and CDR2 YFSETQ. The CDR3 totals 12 residues. Between the trimmed V and J ends, which lost 2 bases and 6 bases, there was a span of 9 bases. The CDR3 loop reads CASSFEGREQYF. DNA for the CDR3: TGCGCCAGCAGCTTCGAGGGGCGCGAGCAGTACTTC.

The chain is built from TRBV7-3 and TRBJ1-1; 7 bases are shared with TRBD1. V trimming: 7 bases; J trimming: 2 bases; junction bases outside the gene matches: 4. Germline CDR1 is SGHTA and CDR2 is FQGTGA. CDR3 size: 13 residues. The CDR3 bases are TGTGCCAGCACACAGGGGCTTAACACTGAAGCTTTCTTT. Translated: CASTQGLNTEAFF.

This clone came up once. V usage is TRBV6-5 and J usage is TRBJ2-7; either TRBD1 or TRBD2 may fit D (5 bases each). Germline assignment: CDR1 MNHEY and CDR2 SVGAGI. The ends were cut back, 6 bases at V and 5 bases at J, with 17 bases in the middle. The CDR3 covers 14 residues. CDR3 sequence (DNA): TGTGCCAGCAGCGCCCCCCGGGACGGGGACGAGCAGTACTTC. This sequence encodes CASSAPRDGDEQYF.

This clone occurred once. This chain links TRBV7-8 with TRBJ2-1; 8 positions agree with TRBD2. V lost 3 bases, J lost 15 bases, and 7 bases stayed unmatched. This CDR3 spans 12 amino acids. Germline V gene lookup returns CDR1 SGHVS and CDR2 FQNEAQ. CDR3 DNA: TGTGCCAGCAGCTTTCGCGCGGGGGGCGGGTTCTTC. Residues: CASSFRAGGGFF. The full variable domain, rest sourced from reference TRBV7-8 and TRBJ2-1, is GAGVSQSPRYKVAKRGQDVALRCDPISGHVSLFWYQQALGQGPEFLTYFQNEAQLDKSGLPSDRFFAERPEGSVSTLKIQRTQQEDSAVYLCASSFRAGGGFFGPGTRLTVL.

The chain employs TRBV5-6 and TRBJ2-5, with D maybe TRBD1 (6 bases). Trimming shortened V by 4 bases and J by 5 bases, and 18 bases separated the two germline ends. Germline lookup yields CDR1 SGHDT and CDR2 YYEEEE. The length of the CDR3 is 15 residues. For the CDR3, the DNA is TGTGCCAGCAGCCACGGGGACACGAAAGGGGAGACCCAGTACTTC. Translating it yields CASSHGDTKGETQYF.

V and J are TRBV6-2 or TRBV6-3 and TRBJ2-6; D remains ambiguous. The CDR3 loop spans 14 amino acids. V dropped 2 bases and J dropped 0 bases, with 2 bases sitting between them. Germline assignment: CDR1 MNHEY and CDR2 SVGEGT. The CDR3 sequence is CASSYDSGANVLTF. The CDR3 DNA reads TGTGCCAGCAGTTACGACTCTGGGGCCAACGTCCTGACTTTC.

The chain has TRBV29-1 and TRBJ1-2; D uncertain. V was shortened by 4 bases and J by 2 bases, with 14 bases between the two germline ends. The length of the CDR3 is 14 residues. CDR1 SQVTM and CDR2 ANQGSEA come from the germline V gene. In DNA form, the CDR3 reads TGCAGCGTTGTGGGCAGCCCTGGCAACTATGGCTACACCTTC. Translating gives CSVVGSPGNYGYTF.

The V gene is TRBV4-2, the J gene TRBJ1-2; a possible D gene is TRBD1 (6 bases). V lost 0 bases and J lost 7, with 15 bases in between. The CDR3 runs 15 residues. Looked up from germline, CDR1 is LGHNA and CDR2 is YNFKEQ. CDR3 nucleotides: TGTGCCAGCAGCCAAGAGCTAGCAGGGGCTGGTGGCTACACCTTC. It translates to CASSQELAGAGGYTF.

The V call is TRBV18, the J call TRBJ1-2, with D hard to call. V was shortened by 3 bases and J by 5 bases, with 16 bases between the two germline ends. The CDR3 totals 15 residues. Germline lookup yields CDR1 KGHSH and CDR2 LQKENI. CDR3 protein: CASSPPERSGYGYTF. The CDR3 DNA reads as TGTGCCAGCTCACCCCCTGAGCGCTCCGGGTATGGCTACACCTTC.

This rearrangement joins TRBV6-5 to TRBJ2-2, with D possibly being TRBD1 or TRBD2 (5 bases each). Trimming removed 8 bases from V and 4 bases from J, with 17 bases in between. Germline-derived CDR1 and CDR2 are MNHEY and SVGAGI. The CDR3 consists of 15 residues. The DNA of the CDR3 is TGTGCCAGCGGGGGTCCGACCCCCGGCACCGGGGAGCTGTTTTTT. Its protein product is CASGGPTPGTGELFF.

The V and J genes are TRBV6-2 or TRBV6-3 and TRBJ2-5; D call uncertain. The CDR3 covers 15 residues. V was pared by 2 bases and J by 5 bases, with 15 bases between. Germline CDR1 MNHEY, CDR2 SVGEGT. The CDR3 region is CASSYEPKIGETQYF. The CDR3 nucleotides are TGTGCCAGCAGTTACGAACCGAAAATCGGTGAGACCCAGTACTTC.

The V call is TRBV28, the J call TRBJ1-1, with D maybe TRBD1 (6 bases). Germline CDR1 reads MDHEN; CDR2 reads SYDVKM. The CDR3 has 18 residues. V lost 7 bases and J 6 bases, leaving 30 bases between the germline ends. Here the CDR3 reads CASNPWGARQVGWPEAFF. CDR3 DNA sequence: TGTGCCAGCAATCCGTGGGGGGCCAGGCAGGTTGGTTGGCCTGAAGCTTTCTTT.

This clone came up a few times. The chain employs TRBV5-4 and TRBJ2-2, with TRBD1 identical over 12 bases. Germline V gene sequence: CDR1 SGHNT, CDR2 YYREEE (reference sequence). V shed 4 bases and J 6 bases; nucleotides not matched to a gene: 7. The CDR3 has 16 amino acids. CDR3 sequence: CASSPGDRGRAGELFF. CDR3 DNA sequence: TGTGCCAGCAGCCCCGGGGACAGGGGGCGCGCCGGGGAGCTGTTTTTT.

The CDR3 DNA is TGTGCCAGCAGCTTCCGGGGGTTAGCCAAAAACATTCAGTACTTC. Translating gives CASSFRGLAKNIQYF. The chain combines TRBV7-2 with TRBJ2-4; D is possibly TRBD2 (6 bases). Germline assignment: CDR1 SGHTA and CDR2 FQGNSA. Trimming removed 3 bases at V and 0 bases at J, with 9 bases between. The CDR3 runs 15 residues.

This clone was seen once. The rearrangement links TRBV10-3 to TRBJ2-5; 8 bases align to TRBD1. J gave up 0 bases and V 6 bases, and 6 bases lay outside the gene matches. The CDR3 has 15 residues. CDR1 and CDR2 from the germline V gene are ENHRY and SYGVKD. The CDR3 protein is CAIRTQGGHQETQYF. In DNA, the CDR3 is TGTGCCATCAGAACACAGGGGGGTCACCAAGAGACCCAGTACTTC.

V usage is TRBV5-6 and J usage is TRBJ1-2, with 7 nucleotides matching TRBD1. This CDR3 has 17 residues. With 1 base clipped from V and 1 base from J, the junction kept 10 bases outside the gene matches. Germline V CDR1 and CDR2: SGHDT, YYEEEE. DNA for the CDR3: TGTGCCAGCAGCTTGTTCCAAACAGGGGAGGATAACTATGGCTACACCTTC. Translating gives CASSLFQTGEDNYGYTF.

This clone was seen just once. The genes are TRBV11-3 and TRBJ1-3; TRBD1 is a possible D gene (5 bases). From germline, CDR1 is SGHNT and CDR2 YENEEA. The V end was cut by 5 bases, the J end by 1 base, with 9 bases between. The CDR3 has 14 amino acids. CDR3 bases: TGTGCCAGCAGCCCCCGACAGTCTGGAAACACCATATATTTT. This translates into CASSPRQSGNTIYF.

V and J are TRBV5-1 and TRBJ2-3, with TRBD2 as a possible D gene (6 bases). Germline V CDR1 and CDR2: SGHRS, YFSETQ. The CDR3 length is 14 residues. Trimming left V 2 bases short and J 4 bases short, with 11 bases between. The CDR3 loop is CASSLYGSPDTQYF. The CDR3 nucleotides read TGCGCCAGCAGCTTATACGGGAGTCCAGATACGCAGTATTTT.